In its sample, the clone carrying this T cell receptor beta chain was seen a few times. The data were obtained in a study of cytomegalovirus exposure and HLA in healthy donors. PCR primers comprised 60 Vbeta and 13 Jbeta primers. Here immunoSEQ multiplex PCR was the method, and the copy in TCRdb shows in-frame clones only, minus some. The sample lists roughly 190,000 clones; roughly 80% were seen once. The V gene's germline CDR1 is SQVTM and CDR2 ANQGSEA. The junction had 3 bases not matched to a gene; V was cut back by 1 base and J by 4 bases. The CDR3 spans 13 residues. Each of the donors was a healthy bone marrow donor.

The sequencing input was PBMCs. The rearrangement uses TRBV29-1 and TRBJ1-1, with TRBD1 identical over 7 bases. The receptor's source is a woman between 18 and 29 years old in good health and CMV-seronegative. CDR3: CSVEGDRTTEAFF. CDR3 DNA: TGCAGCGTTGAAGGGGACAGAACCACTGAAGCTTTCTTT.